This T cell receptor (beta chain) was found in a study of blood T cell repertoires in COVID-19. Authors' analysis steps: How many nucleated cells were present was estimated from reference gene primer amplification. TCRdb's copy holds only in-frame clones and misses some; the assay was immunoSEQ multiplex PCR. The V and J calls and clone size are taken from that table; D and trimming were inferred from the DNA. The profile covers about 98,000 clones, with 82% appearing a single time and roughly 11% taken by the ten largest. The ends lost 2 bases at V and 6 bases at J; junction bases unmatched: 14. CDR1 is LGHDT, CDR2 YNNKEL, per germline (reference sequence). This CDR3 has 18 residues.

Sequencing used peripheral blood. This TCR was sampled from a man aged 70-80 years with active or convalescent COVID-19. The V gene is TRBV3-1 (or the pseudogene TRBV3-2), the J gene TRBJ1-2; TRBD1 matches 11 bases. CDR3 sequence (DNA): TGTGCCAGCAGCCAATCCAGTAGCGTAGGGACAGGGGGAAATGGCTACACCTTC. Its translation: CASSQSSSVGTGGNGYTF.